Listed here are 20 T cell receptor beta chains from one sample, sequenced in a study of regulatory T cells in long-lasting Graves disease. The time point is: newly diagnosed GD, antithyroid drugs for less than 3 months. PBMC RNA was the source of the TCR library. Sequencing libraries for TCR beta were prepared with iRepertoire HTBI primers and Arm-PCR of CDR3 regions. A single record per CDR3 protein comes from TCRdb applying MiXCR to the multiplex PCR reads. The sample records fewer than 400,000 distinct CDR3 sequences, roughly 18% being singletons. The material sequenced was peripheral blood mononuclear cells (PBMCs), taken at new diagnosis, from a patient treated with antithyroid drugs. These receptors were taken from a female donor with Graves disease.

Many counts were recorded for this clonotype. The chain carries TRBV19 and TRBJ2-7; tentatively, D is TRBD1 (6 bases). Germline CDR1 LNHDA, CDR2 SQIVND (reference sequence). The CDR3 has 12 amino acids. V lost 3 bases, J lost 6 bases, and 9 bases lay in between. CDR3 sequence reads: CASSMTGGEQYF. CDR3 coding DNA: TGTGCCAGTAGTATGACAGGAGGCGAGCAGTACTTC.

Concerning this clonotype: A read error is the likely source, as a far larger clone sits one nucleotide away. This rearrangement joins TRBV11-3 to TRBJ2-5; D possibly corresponds to TRBD1 (5 bases). Germline CDR1 reads SGHNT; CDR2 reads YENEEA. The CDR3 extends over 14 amino acids. The chain's CDR3 is CASSLGQNQATQYF. In nucleotides, the CDR3 is TGTGCCAGCAGCTTAGGACAGAACCAAGCGACCCAGTACTTC.

This clonotype was seen ten or more times. The chain combines TRBV6-1 with TRBJ2-3; no firm D call. This CDR3 has 14 amino acids. The germline CDR1 and CDR2 sequences are MNHNS and SASEGT. V was pared by 6 bases and J by 1 base, with 11 bases between. The CDR3 loop reads CASRDVVRTDTQYF. CDR3 nucleotide sequence: TGTGCCAGCAGAGATGTGGTTCGCACAGATACGCAGTATTTT.

Concerning this clonotype itself: A much larger clonotype is one base distant, so this may be a read error. The chain has TRBV19 and TRBJ2-5; TRBD2 matches at 7 bases. The CDR3 runs 13 residues. Per the germline V gene, CDR1 is LNHDA and CDR2 is SQIVND (reference sequence). The CDR3 reads CASRRGSLNEQSF. As DNA, the CDR3 is TGTGCCAGTAGGCGGGGGAGTTTGAATGAGCAGTCCTTC.

The chain recombines TRBV13 with TRBJ1-2, with D possibly TRBD1 on 6 matching bases. The CDR3 consists of 15 residues. The V end was cut by 0 bases, the J end by 3 bases, with 11 bases between. CDR1 is PRHDT, CDR2 FYEKMQ, per germline (reference sequence). The CDR3 spells CASSLGGRGDYGYTF. In nucleotides, the CDR3 is TGTGCCAGCAGCTTAGGTGGCAGGGGCGACTATGGCTACACCTTC. Filled out from reference TRBV13 and TRBJ1-2, the complete variable domain reads AAGVIQSPRHLIKEKRETATLKCYPIPRHDTVYWYQQGPGQDPQFLISFYEKMQSDKGSIPDRFSAQQFSDYHSELNMSSLELGDSALYFCASSLGGRGDYGYTFGSGTRLTVV.

This clonotype occurred many times. The chain uses TRBV12-3 or TRBV12-4 and TRBJ2-7; tentatively, D is TRBD1 (6 bases). This CDR3 spans 15 amino acids. Deletions cut 6 bases from V and 0 bases from J, with 15 bases between. CDR3 in amino acids: CASSPPGHISYEQYF. The CDR3 bases are TGTGCCAGCAGCCCGCCGGGACATATCTCCTACGAGCAGTACTTC.

Regarding this clonotype: A read error is likely here: a far larger clone is one base away. The gene calls are TRBV11-3 and TRBJ1-2; D uncertain. CDR3 length equals 13 residues. CDR1 SGHNT and CDR2 YENEEA come from the germline V gene. CDR3: CASSLPYTPGYIF. The CDR3 region has the DNA TGTGCCAGCAGCCTACCTTATACCCCTGGCTACATCTTC.

In this sample, this clonotype turned up a few times. The chain carries TRBV20-1 and TRBJ2-7, with 14 bases matching TRBD2. The germline CDR1 and CDR2 sequences are DFQATT and SNEGSKA (reference sequence). V was clipped by 0 bases and J by 7 bases; unmatched bases: 14. CDR3 length: 18 amino acids. The CDR3 is CSARDPGLAGVDLWEQYF. The CDR3 DNA reads TGCAGTGCTAGAGATCCGGGACTAGCGGGAGTAGATCTATGGGAGCAGTACTTC.

This clonotype was found many times. CDR3 nucleotides: TGTGCCAGCACCAAGGACAGAACATATAATTCACCCCTCCACTTT. The encoded protein is CASTKDRTYNSPLHF. The rearrangement links TRBV12-3 or TRBV12-4 to TRBJ1-6; D is perhaps TRBD1 (6 bases). This CDR3 has 15 residues. Trimming pared 7 bases from V and 4 bases from J, leaving 14 bases between.

V and J are TRBV7-9 and TRBJ1-5; the D is unclear. The CDR3 length is 15 residues. Germline assignment: CDR1 SEHNR and CDR2 FQNEAQ (reference sequence). Trimming pared 0 bases from V and 0 bases from J, leaving 6 bases between. The CDR3: CASSLAGSSNQPQHF. The CDR3 DNA is TGTGCCAGCAGCTTAGCGGGGAGTAGCAATCAGCCCCAGCATTTT.

Many counts were recorded for this clonotype. The chain recombines TRBV2 with TRBJ2-5, with TRBD1 matching over 8 bases. Germline CDR1 reads SNHLY; CDR2 reads FYNNEI. V shed 5 bases and J 4 bases; nucleotides not matched to a gene: 6. CDR3 length equals 14 residues. Written as DNA, the CDR3 is TGTGCCAGCAGTCCGGGACAGGTTGGAGAGACCCAGTACTTC. Encoded protein: CASSPGQVGETQYF.

This clonotype came up many times. The CDR3 loop is CASSFGSSSYEQYF. The DNA of the CDR3 is TGTGCCAGCAGTTTTGGTTCGAGCTCCTACGAGCAGTACTTC. The chain is built from TRBV12-3 or TRBV12-4 and TRBJ2-7; no clear D. V lost 3 bases and J lost 0, with 9 bases in between. The CDR3 extends over 14 amino acids.

This clonotype was seen many times. The chain joins TRBV9 to TRBJ2-3, with D possibly called TRBD1 or TRBD2 (5 bases each). Germline V CDR1 and CDR2: SGDLS, YYNGEE. This CDR3 is 16 amino acids long. Trimming took 4 bases from V and 1 from J, leaving 16 bases between them. The CDR3 here is CASSPDEGWGTDTQYF. CDR3 bases: TGTGCCAGCAGCCCCGATGAGGGGTGGGGCACAGATACGCAGTATTTT.

Worth noting for this clonotype: A much larger clone lies a single base off, so this may be a read error. The chain joins TRBV6-2 or TRBV6-3 to TRBJ2-1; TRBD2 is a possible D gene (6 bases). Germline loops: CDR1 MNHEY, CDR2 SVGEGT. CDR3 length: 15 residues. Written as DNA, the CDR3 is TGTGCCAGCAGTTACTCGCACGGGAGCTACAATGAGCAGTCCTTC. Encoded protein: CASSYSHGSYNEQSF.

This chain connects TRBV18 to TRBJ1-6, with 9 bases lining up with TRBD1. In germline, CDR1 is KGHSH, CDR2 LQKENI. The CDR3 sequence is 15 residues long. J gave up 7 bases and V 5 bases, and 6 bases lay outside the gene matches. The DNA for the CDR3 is TGTGCCAGCTCAGACGGACAGGGGAAAAATTCACCCCTCCACTTT. Translated, it gives CASSDGQGKNSPLHF.

This clonotype was detected ten times or more. The J gene is TRBJ2-1, the V gene TRBV20-1; TRBD2 matches 14 bases. The germline CDR1 and CDR2 sequences are DFQATT and SNEGSKA (reference sequence). This CDR3 is 14 amino acids long. V lost 7 bases and J lost 7; bases outside the gene matches: 6. CDR3 nucleotides: TGCAGTGGGGGGGGGACTAGCGGGAGTAATGAGCAGTTCTTC. Translation gives CSGGGTSGSNEQFF.

This clonotype was recorded many times. This CDR3 is CASSLAPGQGAYEQYF. The DNA of the CDR3 is TGTGCCAGCAGTTTAGCGCCGGGACAGGGGGCCTACGAGCAGTACTTC. V and J are TRBV12-3 or TRBV12-4 and TRBJ2-7, with 11 bases identical to TRBD1. V was clipped by 0 bases and J by 2 bases; unmatched bases: 3. This CDR3 comprises 16 residues.

This clonotype was picked up many times. At one end the junction does not follow the germline gene, possibly because of a read error. The J gene is TRBJ2-7, the V gene TRBV28; perhaps TRBD1 as D (6 bases). The CDR3 is 13 residues long. Germline CDR1 is MDHEN and CDR2 is SYDVKM. The CDR3 sequence is CASSLLNRDKGDF. The DNA for the CDR3 is TGTGCCAGCAGTTTACTGAACCGGGACAAGGGCGACTTC.

This clonotype appeared many times. This chain connects TRBV19 to TRBJ1-4, with D unclear. Looked up from germline, CDR1 is LNHDA and CDR2 is SQIVND (reference sequence). CDR3 length equals 14 residues. V was cut by 3 bases and J by 6 bases, with 11 bases left in between. CDR3 nucleotides: TGTGCCAGTAGTATCGGGCAGGCCGATGAAAAACTGTTTTTT. Translated: CASSIGQADEKLFF.

This clonotype has at least ten counts. This chain uses TRBV5-1 with TRBJ1-2, with TRBD1 identical over 7 bases. This CDR3 region has 15 residues. The V and J ends lost 4 bases and 3 bases, in that order; junction bases with no gene match: 9. Germline CDR1 and CDR2: SGHRS and YFSETQ. The CDR3 region is CASSLGTGQHYGYTF. Here the CDR3 DNA reads TGCGCCAGCAGCCTTGGAACGGGACAGCACTATGGCTACACCTTC.